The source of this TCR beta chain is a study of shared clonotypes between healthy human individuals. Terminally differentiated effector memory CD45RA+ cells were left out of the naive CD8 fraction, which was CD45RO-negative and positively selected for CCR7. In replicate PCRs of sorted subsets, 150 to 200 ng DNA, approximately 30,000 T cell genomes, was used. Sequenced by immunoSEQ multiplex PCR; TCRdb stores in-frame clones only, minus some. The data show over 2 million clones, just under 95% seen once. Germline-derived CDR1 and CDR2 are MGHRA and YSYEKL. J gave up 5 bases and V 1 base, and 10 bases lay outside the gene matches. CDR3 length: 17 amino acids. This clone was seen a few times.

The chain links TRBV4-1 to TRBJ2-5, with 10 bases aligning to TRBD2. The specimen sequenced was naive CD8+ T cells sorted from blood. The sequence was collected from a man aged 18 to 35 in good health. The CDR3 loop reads CASSQVFLGAGGETQYF. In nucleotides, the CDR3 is TGCGCCAGCAGCCAAGTTTTTCTAGGAGCGGGGGGGGAGACCCAGTACTTC.